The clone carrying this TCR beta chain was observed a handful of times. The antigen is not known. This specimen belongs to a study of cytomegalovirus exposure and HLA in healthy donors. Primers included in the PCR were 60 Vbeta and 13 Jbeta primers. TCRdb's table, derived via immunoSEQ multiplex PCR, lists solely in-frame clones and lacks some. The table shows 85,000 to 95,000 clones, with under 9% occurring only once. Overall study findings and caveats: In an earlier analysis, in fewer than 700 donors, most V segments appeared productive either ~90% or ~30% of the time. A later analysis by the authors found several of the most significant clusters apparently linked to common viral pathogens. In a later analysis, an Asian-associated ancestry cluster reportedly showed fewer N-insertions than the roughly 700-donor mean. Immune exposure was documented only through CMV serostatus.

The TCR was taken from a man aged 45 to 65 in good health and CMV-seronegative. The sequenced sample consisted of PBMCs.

The CDR3 sequence: CASSRAGNAYTF. CDR3 DNA: TGTGCCAGCAGCCGCGCAGGGAACGCCTACACCTTC. The genes are TRBV4-2 and TRBJ1-2, with a weak D call TRBD1 (5 bases). The CDR3 consists of 12 residues. V was clipped by 4 bases and J by 10 bases, with 13 bases between them. The germline CDR1 and CDR2 sequences are LGHNA and YNFKEQ.